This TCR beta chain was documented in a study of regulatory T cells in long-lasting Graves disease. The time point denotes: newly diagnosed GD, antithyroid drugs for less than 3 months. The TCR library was made from RNA extracted from PBMCs. The trim removed 5 bases at V and 5 bases at J, leaving 13 bases unmatched. In germline, CDR1 is SEHNR, CDR2 FQNEAQ (reference sequence). The CDR3 runs 17 residues. Arm-PCR with iRepertoire HTBI primers amplified the CDR3 regions for these TCR beta libraries. MiXCR, applied by TCRdb to the multiplex PCR reads, yields one record per CDR3 protein. The data contain about 240,000 distinct CDR3 sequences, 20% to 25% of them singletons.

This TCR came from a female donor with Graves disease. The sample was peripheral blood mononuclear cells (PBMCs), taken at new diagnosis, from a patient treated with antithyroid drugs. The J gene is TRBJ2-7, the V gene TRBV7-9; 12 positions match TRBD1. The CDR3 region has the DNA TGTGCCAGCAGCCTCGAGGGGGACAGGGGGCGCGTCCACGAGCAGTACTTC. This sequence encodes CASSLEGDRGRVHEQYF.